A selection of T cell receptor beta chains follows, all from one sample in a study of Ad26.COV2.S vaccination and SARS-CoV-2 variants. TCRdb keeps only in-frame clones here, not all; method: immunoSEQ multiplex PCR. The profile shows about 430,000 clones, around nine tenths of them singletons. Sequenced material: peripheral blood, taken in a trial of Ad26.COV2.S vaccine versus placebo. Receptors originate from a person aged 18-65 years who received the Ad26.COV2.S COVID-19 vaccine or a placebo. Each CDR3 is given with its conserved first and last residue. D genes are given only for firm matches. The size entry is marked missing in some rows and otherwise reads once, few, many or a size class.

clone_size: NA
j_call: TRBJ2-2
v_call: TRBV9
d_call: TRBD1
cdr3_nt: TGTGCCAGCAGCGGACAGGGGGTTAGCACCGGGGAGCTGTTTTTT
cdr3_aa: CASSGQGVSTGELFF

clone_size: NA
j_call: TRBJ2-3
v_call: TRBV5-6
d_call: TRBD2
cdr3_nt: TGTGCCAGCAGCTCCCTAGCGGGAGTTGTGGATACGCAGTATTTT
cdr3_aa: CASSSLAGVVDTQYF

clone_size: NA
j_call: TRBJ2-7
v_call: TRBV21-1
d_call: NA
cdr3_nt: TGTGCCAGCAGCAAATCGGACGGCAGGGGTGGCAACGAGCAGTACTTC
cdr3_aa: CASSKSDGRGGNEQYF

clone_size: NA
j_call: TRBJ1-1
v_call: TRBV5-1
d_call: TRBD1
cdr3_nt: TGCGCCAGCAGCTCGGACGGACAGGGGGTCACTGAAGCTTTCTTT
cdr3_aa: CASSSDGQGVTEAFF

clone_size: NA
j_call: TRBJ1-3
v_call: TRBV7-8
d_call: NA
cdr3_nt: TGTGCCAGCAGCTTAGTCCCAGGGCATTCAACGGGAAACACCATATATTTT
cdr3_aa: CASSLVPGHSTGNTIYF

clone_size: NA
j_call: TRBJ2-7
v_call: TRBV30
d_call: TRBD2
cdr3_nt: TGTGCCTGGAGCCTAGCGGGAGGGTTCTCCTACGAGCAGTACTTC
cdr3_aa: CAWSLAGGFSYEQYF

clone_size: NA
j_call: TRBJ2-3
v_call: TRBV28
d_call: NA
cdr3_nt: TGTGCCAGCAGTCGAAACAGGCTGTCCACAGATACGCAGTATTTT
cdr3_aa: CASSRNRLSTDTQYF

clone_size: NA
j_call: TRBJ2-3
v_call: TRBV2
d_call: NA
cdr3_nt: TGTGCCAGCAGTGAACTGGATACGCAGTATTTT
cdr3_aa: CASSELDTQYF

clone_size: NA
j_call: TRBJ2-7
v_call: TRBV9
d_call: NA
cdr3_nt: TGTGCCAGCAGCGCCCGGGACCTACCCTACGAGCAGTACTTC
cdr3_aa: CASSARDLPYEQYF

clone_size: NA
j_call: TRBJ2-7
v_call: TRBV7-2
d_call: TRBD2
cdr3_nt: TGTGCCAGCAGCGTAAGCGGGAGACCCTCCTACGAGCAGTACTTC
cdr3_aa: CASSVSGRPSYEQYF

clone_size: NA
j_call: TRBJ2-3
v_call: TRBV5-5
d_call: NA
cdr3_nt: TGTGCCAGCAGCTTGTGGGCGGATACGCAGTATTTT
cdr3_aa: CASSLWADTQYF

clone_size: NA
j_call: TRBJ2-7
v_call: TRBV30
d_call: NA
cdr3_nt: TGTGCCTGGAGTGTATTAGTCGGGGCCTACGAGCAGTACTTC
cdr3_aa: CAWSVLVGAYEQYF

clone_size: NA
j_call: TRBJ2-1
v_call: TRBV7-8
d_call: NA
cdr3_nt: TGTGCCAGCAGCAGACAGGTTTCCTCCTACAATGAGCAGTTCTTC
cdr3_aa: CASSRQVSSYNEQFF

clone_size: NA
j_call: TRBJ1-1
v_call: TRBV19
d_call: NA
cdr3_nt: TGTGCCAGTAGTGACTCCCGTCGAGCTTTCTTT
cdr3_aa: CASSDSRRAFF

clone_size: NA
j_call: TRBJ2-5
v_call: TRBV29-1
d_call: TRBD2
cdr3_nt: TGCAGCGGGGTTCCGGGACTAGACCTACAAGAGACCCAGTACTTC
cdr3_aa: CSGVPGLDLQETQYF

clone_size: NA
j_call: TRBJ2-2
v_call: TRBV9
d_call: TRBD2
cdr3_nt: TGTGCCAGCAGCGTAGCGGGAGGGCTTACCGGGGAGCTGTTTTTT
cdr3_aa: CASSVAGGLTGELFF

clone_size: NA
j_call: TRBJ2-1
v_call: TRBV14
d_call: TRBD2
cdr3_nt: TGTGCCAGCAGCCCGGGACTAGCGGAGGGCTCCTACAATGAGCAGTTCTTC
cdr3_aa: CASSPGLAEGSYNEQFF

clone_size: once
j_call: TRBJ2-5
v_call: TRBV24-1
d_call: TRBD2
cdr3_nt: TGTGCCACCAGTGGGAGAGCGGGAGGAGGGGGAGGAGAGACCCAGTACTTC
cdr3_aa: CATSGRAGGGGGETQYF

clone_size: NA
j_call: TRBJ2-1
v_call: TRBV5-8
d_call: TRBD2
cdr3_nt: TGTGCCAGCAGCTTGGCTAGCGGGAGGACCAATGAGCAGTTCTTC
cdr3_aa: CASSLASGRTNEQFF

clone_size: once
j_call: TRBJ2-5
v_call: TRBV5-6
d_call: TRBD1
cdr3_nt: TGTGCCAGCAGCTTGGAGGACAGGGGGCAAGAGACCCAGTACTTC
cdr3_aa: CASSLEDRGQETQYF

clone_size: NA
j_call: TRBJ2-1
v_call: TRBV5-4
d_call: TRBD2
cdr3_nt: TGTGCCAGCAGTTCTAGCGGATTCTACAATGAGCAGTTCTTC
cdr3_aa: CASSSSGFYNEQFF

clone_size: NA
j_call: TRBJ1-1
v_call: TRBV4-2
d_call: NA
cdr3_nt: TGTGCCAGCAGCCCAAAAGCCGTGTACACTGAAGCTTTCTTT
cdr3_aa: CASSPKAVYTEAFF

clone_size: NA
j_call: TRBJ2-7
v_call: TRBV5-4
d_call: NA
cdr3_nt: TGTGCCAGCAGCACGTACCGGGACAAGGGAGGGTACGAGCAGTACTTC
cdr3_aa: CASSTYRDKGGYEQYF

clone_size: NA
j_call: TRBJ1-2
v_call: TRBV6-2/TRBV6-3
d_call: NA
cdr3_nt: TGTGCCAGCAGTTACTCGAATTATGGCTACACCTTC
cdr3_aa: CASSYSNYGYTF

clone_size: NA
j_call: TRBJ1-6
v_call: TRBV7-9
d_call: NA
cdr3_nt: TGTGCCAGCAGCGCCGGGACAAGTAATTCACCCCTCCACTTT
cdr3_aa: CASSAGTSNSPLHF

clone_size: NA
j_call: TRBJ2-5
v_call: TRBV20-1
d_call: NA
cdr3_nt: TGCAGTGCGATGGGAGAGACCCAGTACTTC
cdr3_aa: CSAMGETQYF

clone_size: NA
j_call: TRBJ2-1
v_call: TRBV5-1
d_call: NA
cdr3_nt: TGCGCCAGCAGCTTCGCAGAGCTTCGCTCCTACAATGAGCAGTTCTTC
cdr3_aa: CASSFAELRSYNEQFF

clone_size: NA
j_call: TRBJ2-6
v_call: TRBV6-2/TRBV6-3
d_call: NA
cdr3_nt: TGTGCCAGCAGTTACTCTTGGCCCGCCGGGGTCCTGACTTTC
cdr3_aa: CASSYSWPAGVLTF

clone_size: NA
j_call: TRBJ2-3
v_call: TRBV5-4
d_call: NA
cdr3_nt: TGTGCCAGCGGGTCGAGTACCGATACGCAGTATTTT
cdr3_aa: CASGSSTDTQYF

clone_size: NA
j_call: TRBJ1-4
v_call: TRBV20-1
d_call: NA
cdr3_nt: TGCAGTGCTAGTTCCCCCTTGGGGGTGACTAATGAAAAACTGTTTTTT
cdr3_aa: CSASSPLGVTNEKLFF

clone_size: NA
j_call: TRBJ2-1
v_call: TRBV5-6
d_call: NA
cdr3_nt: TGTGCCACAAAGAGAGGGCCCTACAATGAGCAGTTCTTC
cdr3_aa: CATKRGPYNEQFF

clone_size: NA
j_call: TRBJ2-7
v_call: TRBV4-3
d_call: NA
cdr3_nt: TGCGCCAGCAGCCAAGACGAGAGAACCTACGAGCAGTACTTC
cdr3_aa: CASSQDERTYEQYF

clone_size: NA
j_call: TRBJ1-5
v_call: TRBV12-3/TRBV12-4
d_call: NA
cdr3_nt: TGTGCCAGCAGTTTAGCGGGAGATCAGCCCCAGCATTTT
cdr3_aa: CASSLAGDQPQHF

clone_size: NA
j_call: TRBJ2-3
v_call: TRBV11-3
d_call: NA
cdr3_nt: TGTGCCAGCAGCTTAGGACAAGAAGAGTCCGATACGCAGTATTTT
cdr3_aa: CASSLGQEESDTQYF

clone_size: NA
j_call: TRBJ2-5
v_call: TRBV29-1
d_call: NA
cdr3_nt: TGCAGCGTTCTGTCGGAGACCCAGTACTTC
cdr3_aa: CSVLSETQYF

clone_size: NA
j_call: TRBJ2-4
v_call: TRBV2
d_call: TRBD1
cdr3_nt: TGTGCCAGCACGTCACAGGGGTTAGCCAAAAACATTCAGTACTTC
cdr3_aa: CASTSQGLAKNIQYF

clone_size: NA
j_call: TRBJ2-7
v_call: TRBV6-5
d_call: TRBD2
cdr3_nt: TGTGCCAGCAGTCCGCCGGGACTAGCGGGCTACGAGCAGTACTTC
cdr3_aa: CASSPPGLAGYEQYF

clone_size: once
j_call: TRBJ2-7
v_call: TRBV29-1
d_call: NA
cdr3_nt: TGCAGCGTTGAATTGGACTACGAGCAGTACTTC
cdr3_aa: CSVELDYEQYF

clone_size: NA
j_call: TRBJ1-1
v_call: TRBV6-2/TRBV6-3
d_call: NA
cdr3_nt: TGTGCCAGCAGTTACTCTGCGGGTGGCACTGAAGCTTTCTTT
cdr3_aa: CASSYSAGGTEAFF

clone_size: NA
j_call: TRBJ1-2
v_call: TRBV30
d_call: TRBD1
cdr3_nt: TGTGCCTGGAGCAGCTTTAGGACAGGGGTGCTTGGCTACACCTTC
cdr3_aa: CAWSSFRTGVLGYTF

clone_size: NA
j_call: TRBJ1-2
v_call: TRBV6-6
d_call: NA
cdr3_nt: TGTGCCACGGCAACCTCGGTTGACTATGGCTACACCTTC
cdr3_aa: CATATSVDYGYTF

clone_size: NA
j_call: TRBJ2-1
v_call: TRBV7-2
d_call: NA
cdr3_nt: TGTGCCAGCAGCTTAGGCGGGGTGGGCAATGAGCAGTTCTTC
cdr3_aa: CASSLGGVGNEQFF

clone_size: once
j_call: TRBJ1-1
v_call: TRBV14
d_call: NA
cdr3_nt: TGTGCCAGCAGCCCTAGGACCCCAGACACTGAAGCTTTCTTT
cdr3_aa: CASSPRTPDTEAFF

clone_size: NA
j_call: TRBJ1-2
v_call: TRBV7-2
d_call: TRBD1
cdr3_nt: TGTGCCAGCAGCCTGGACGACAGGGGGACTCTTCATGGCTACACCTTC
cdr3_aa: CASSLDDRGTLHGYTF

clone_size: NA
j_call: TRBJ2-2
v_call: TRBV12-5
d_call: NA
cdr3_nt: TGTGCTAGTGGTTTGGATGAGGGGAAGGGCGTCACCGGGGAGCTGTTTTTT
cdr3_aa: CASGLDEGKGVTGELFF

clone_size: NA
j_call: TRBJ2-1
v_call: TRBV19
d_call: NA
cdr3_nt: TGTGCCAGTAGTACCCCCGGAGGCAGATACAATGAGCAGTTCTTC
cdr3_aa: CASSTPGGRYNEQFF

clone_size: NA
j_call: TRBJ2-1
v_call: TRBV3-1/TRBV3-2
d_call: TRBD2
cdr3_nt: TGTGCCAGCAGCCAAGAAAGCGGGAGCTACAATGAGCAGTTCTTC
cdr3_aa: CASSQESGSYNEQFF

clone_size: NA
j_call: TRBJ2-1
v_call: TRBV7-9
d_call: TRBD2
cdr3_nt: TGTGCCAGCAGCTTAGCGGGACTAGCGGGCTACAATGAGCAGTTCTTC
cdr3_aa: CASSLAGLAGYNEQFF

clone_size: once
j_call: TRBJ1-5
v_call: TRBV11-3
d_call: NA
cdr3_nt: TGTGCCAGCAGCTTAGACTCTGCCGATCCTCCAGGGGGCAATCAGCCCCAGCATTTT
cdr3_aa: CASSLDSADPPGGNQPQHF

clone_size: once
j_call: TRBJ2-1
v_call: TRBV18
d_call: NA
cdr3_nt: TGTGCCAGCTCACCGTGGGCAGACTACAATGAGCAGTTCTTC
cdr3_aa: CASSPWADYNEQFF

clone_size: NA
j_call: TRBJ2-6
v_call: TRBV24-1
d_call: NA
cdr3_nt: TGTGCCACCAGTGAAAGGGGAGGCTCTGGGGCCAACGTCCTGACTTTC
cdr3_aa: CATSERGGSGANVLTF

clone_size: NA
j_call: TRBJ1-2
v_call: TRBV20-1
d_call: NA
cdr3_nt: TGCAGTGCTAGTTCGACACAGGGAATCTTCAACTATGGCTACACCTTC
cdr3_aa: CSASSTQGIFNYGYTF

clone_size: NA
j_call: TRBJ2-7
v_call: TRBV10-3
d_call: NA
cdr3_nt: TGTGCCATCAGTGGCCTAGACAGTACCTACGAGCAGTACTTC
cdr3_aa: CAISGLDSTYEQYF